These 9 T cell receptor beta chains were sequenced from one sample in a study of shared clonotypes between healthy human individuals. The repertoire was sequenced with immunoSEQ multiplex PCR; TCRdb's copy has only in-frame clones and lacks some. The table lists around 690,000 clones, about nine tenths of them singletons. Sample: memory CD8+ T cells from PBMCs. The subset was: CD45RO+ cells pooled with CCR7-negative TemRA cells. All receptors come from a man between 18 and 29 years old in good health. Some clones in this sample may be carry-over from other donors' samples.

The chain couples TRBV6-5 to TRBJ2-2; D is uncertain. Per the germline V gene, CDR1 is MNHEY and CDR2 is SVGAGI. This CDR3 region has 13 residues. Trimming removed 4 bases at V and 3 bases at J, with 6 bases between. The CDR3 region has the DNA TGTGCCAGCAGTTGGGGATACACCGGGGAGCTGTTTTTT. Residues: CASSWGYTGELFF.

The chain has TRBV4-1 and TRBJ2-7; TRBD1 might be the D (6 bases). Trimming stripped 1 base from V and 2 bases from J, with 12 bases between. Germline lookup yields CDR1 MGHRA and CDR2 YSYEKL. CDR3 length equals 15 residues. CDR3 in DNA: TGCGCCAGCAGCCAAGGAGGGCAGGGGACCTACGAGCAGTACTTC. The encoded protein is CASSQGGQGTYEQYF.

J is TRBJ2-3 and V is TRBV5-1; TRBD1 matches at 7 bases. The V and J ends lost 1 base and 2 bases, in that order; junction bases with no gene match: 4. CDR1 SGHRS and CDR2 YFSETQ come from the germline V gene. CDR3 size: 15 residues. The CDR3 DNA reads TGCGCCAGCAGCTTGACAGGGGAACTCACAGATACGCAGTATTTT. Amino acids: CASSLTGELTDTQYF.

This chain connects TRBV10-3 to TRBJ1-1, with a weak D call TRBD1 (6 bases). CDR3 length: 15 amino acids. The V end lost 6 bases, the J end lost 3 bases, and 17 bases lay between the germline ends. CDR1 and CDR2 (germline): ENHRY, SYGVKD. The CDR3 DNA is TGTGCCATCAGGGGGACATCCCGCAGGGACACTGAAGCTTTCTTT. Protein product: CAIRGTSRRDTEAFF.

This CDR3 reads CASSMGGRNIQYF. The DNA of the CDR3 is TGTGCCAGCAGCATGGGGGGCCGAAACATTCAGTACTTC. The V and J genes are TRBV5-6 and TRBJ2-4; perhaps D is TRBD1 or TRBD2 (6 bases each). Germline V gene sequence: CDR1 SGHDT, CDR2 YYEEEE. CDR3 length: 13 amino acids. V shed 4 bases and J shed 6 bases, with 11 bases lying between them. The variable domain in full, with the rest retrieved from reference TRBV5-6 and TRBJ2-4, is DAGVTQSPTHLIKTRGQQVTLRCSPKSGHDTVSWYQQALGQGPQFIFQYYEEEERQRGNFPDRFSGHQFPNYSSELNVNALLLGDSALYLCASSMGGRNIQYFGAGTRLSVL.

The V call is TRBV9, the J call TRBJ1-2, with D maybe TRBD1 (5 bases). The CDR3 runs 15 residues. Germline CDR1 reads SGDLS; CDR2 reads YYNGEE. Trimming shortened V by 0 bases and J by 4 bases, and 13 bases separated the two germline ends. The CDR3 loop is CASSVGVGTAYGYTF. The CDR3 nucleotides are TGTGCCAGCAGCGTAGGGGTGGGGACGGCCTATGGCTACACCTTC.

The chain uses TRBV5-1 and TRBJ1-4; D is ambiguous. CDR3 length: 13 amino acids. CDR1 is SGHRS, CDR2 YFSETQ, per germline. Trimming pared 8 bases from V and 7 bases from J, leaving 15 bases between. In nucleotides, the CDR3 is TGCGCCAGTGCACAGCAGTGGGGTGAAAAACTGTTTTTT. As protein: CASAQQWGEKLFF.

CDR3 amino acids: CASSLIFSGNTIYF. CDR3 DNA: TGTGCCAGCAGCTTAATCTTCTCTGGAAACACCATATATTTT. The chain joins TRBV7-8 to TRBJ1-3; D is unclear. V was pared by 2 bases and J by 0 bases, with 5 bases between. The CDR3 loop spans 14 amino acids. Germline V gene data show CDR1 as SGHVS and CDR2 as FQNEAQ.

This rearrangement joins TRBV19 to TRBJ1-5, with 8 positions matching TRBD1. The junction had 4 bases not matched to a gene; V was cut back by 5 bases and J by 4 bases. The CDR3 spans 14 residues. CDR1 is LNHDA and CDR2 is SQIVND in the germline V gene (reference sequence). CDR3: CASSPWTGNQPQHF. In DNA form, the CDR3 reads TGTGCCAGTAGTCCTTGGACAGGGAATCAGCCCCAGCATTTT.